A selection of T cell receptor beta chains follows, all from one sample in a study of T cell responses to AZD1222 COVID-19 vaccine. Method: immunoSEQ multiplex PCR; TCRdb's copy keeps in-frame clones and lacks some. The repertoire holds 140,000 to 150,000 clones, with approximately 78% as singletons. The sequenced sample was peripheral blood, obtained on day 0 of MenACWY control vaccination. The receptor source for this set is an adult in good health. The CDR3 runs from the conserved cysteine through the conserved F or W. Fields, in order: V gene, J gene, CDR3 protein.

>TRBV3-1/TRBV3-2|TRBJ2-3
CASSREAAGLRTTQYF
>TRBV27|TRBJ1-1
CATRTAEMNTEAFF
>TRBV5-1|TRBJ2-2
CASKRGALNTGELFF
>TRBV10-2|TRBJ1-2
CASSVDRGYYGYTF
>TRBV5-4|TRBJ2-7
CASSFNGAYEQYF
>TRBV7-9|TRBJ2-3
CASSPGERTDTQYF
>TRBV6-4|TRBJ2-3
CASSDGQGADTQYF
>TRBV7-3|TRBJ2-5
CASSRDRGETQYF
>TRBV29-1|TRBJ1-2
CSVEDRPSGYTF
>TRBV5-6|TRBJ1-1
CASSLPRATEAFF
>TRBV5-4|TRBJ2-5
CASSLEGGGARLAETQYF
>TRBV5-1|TRBJ1-2
CASSLGDNGEGGTF
>TRBV9|TRBJ2-2
CASSEGPQYTGELFF
>TRBV27|TRBJ1-6
CASRFRQGITYNSPLHF
>TRBV2|TRBJ1-2
CASSEALDRGPVSTF
>TRBV29-1|TRBJ2-2
CSVKGEGANTGELFF
>TRBV19|TRBJ2-3
CASKAGTGTDTQYF
>TRBV19|TRBJ2-5
CASSIETAETQYF
>TRBV19|TRBJ2-1
CASISRGHEQFF
>TRBV2|TRBJ1-6
CASSEGRRASPLHF
>TRBV11-3|TRBJ2-2
CASRDSANTGELFF
>TRBV11-3|TRBJ2-3
CASSTGLGKDTQYF
>TRBV6-5|TRBJ1-1
CASSLGSTGSTEAFF
>TRBV7-2|TRBJ1-4
CASSAGGPNEKLFF
>TRBV4-1|TRBJ1-5
CASSQGTGDYQPQHF
>TRBV5-4|TRBJ2-3
CASSSKLAVGTDTQYF
>TRBV18|TRBJ2-2
CASSTNTGELFF
>TRBV2|TRBJ2-1
CASTESWEQFF
>TRBV5-1|TRBJ1-1
CASSLAGPLGTEAFF
>TRBV7-9|TRBJ2-3
CASSLASSRTDTQYF
>TRBV5-5|TRBJ1-6
CASTPFLSTDSYNSPLHF
>TRBV19|TRBJ1-6
CASSMGGGNSPLHF
>TRBV28|TRBJ1-2
CASRDGQGDGYTF
>TRBV5-1|TRBJ2-1
CASSARADSSYNEQFF
>TRBV27|TRBJ2-1
CASSPSPVNNEQFF
>TRBV28|TRBJ1-1
CASTGGVANTEAFF
>TRBV2|TRBJ1-2
CASSEGVDGYTF
>TRBV12-3/TRBV12-4|TRBJ2-5
CASSFLETQYF
>TRBV11-2|TRBJ2-5
CASSLVGQIETQYF
>TRBV15|TRBJ2-2
CATSREGTANTGELFF
>TRBV19|TRBJ2-2
CASSMVAVNTGELFF
>TRBV15|TRBJ2-1
CATRRDVGEQFF
>TRBV27|TRBJ1-1
CASSPSTPNTEAFF
>TRBV25-1|TRBJ2-2
CASSEWLAGDTGELFF
>TRBV5-5|TRBJ1-1
CASSLWLRDTEAFF
>TRBV3-1/TRBV3-2|TRBJ2-5
CASSLGGTDQETQYF
>TRBV5-5|TRBJ1-3
CASSSDWRPGNTIYF
>TRBV4-1|TRBJ1-1
CASSHRDRGTEAFF
>TRBV13|TRBJ2-7
CASSLPPQGYEQYF
>TRBV19|TRBJ2-2
CASRGTGIAGELFF
>TRBV7-6|TRBJ1-6
CASSLRVSYNSPLHF
>TRBV21-1|TRBJ1-1
CASRMDTINTEAFF
>TRBV6-5|TRBJ1-2
CASSPGQALGAYTF
>TRBV5-1|TRBJ2-5
CASSSGAKTQYF